This T cell receptor beta chain emerged from a study of blood T cell repertoires in COVID-19. Across the whole study: Acute and convalescent COVID-19 samples came from the United States, Italy and Spain. Sources were T cells, B-cell-depleted T cells, or PBMCs; the material itself was cDNA or gDNA.

Original analysis: Quantification of nucleated cells was approximated via reference gene primer amplification. Profiled with immunoSEQ multiplex PCR; TCRdb holds only in-frame clones, not every one. That table furnishes V, J and clone size, whereas the DNA furnished D and trimming. The sample records tens of thousands of clones, about four fifths being singletons. The receptor comes from a human donor in a cohort sampled during active COVID-19. Sequences were obtained from peripheral blood.

CDR3 nucleotide sequence: TGCGCCAGCAGCTTGAGGTCAACGACCCTAGATGAGCAGTTCTTC. Amino acids: CASSLRSTTLDEQFF. This chain connects TRBV5-1 to TRBJ2-1; D gene uncertain. The germline CDR1 and CDR2 sequences are SGHRS and YFSETQ. V was cut by 1 base and J by 8 bases, with 16 bases left in between. The CDR3 covers 15 residues.